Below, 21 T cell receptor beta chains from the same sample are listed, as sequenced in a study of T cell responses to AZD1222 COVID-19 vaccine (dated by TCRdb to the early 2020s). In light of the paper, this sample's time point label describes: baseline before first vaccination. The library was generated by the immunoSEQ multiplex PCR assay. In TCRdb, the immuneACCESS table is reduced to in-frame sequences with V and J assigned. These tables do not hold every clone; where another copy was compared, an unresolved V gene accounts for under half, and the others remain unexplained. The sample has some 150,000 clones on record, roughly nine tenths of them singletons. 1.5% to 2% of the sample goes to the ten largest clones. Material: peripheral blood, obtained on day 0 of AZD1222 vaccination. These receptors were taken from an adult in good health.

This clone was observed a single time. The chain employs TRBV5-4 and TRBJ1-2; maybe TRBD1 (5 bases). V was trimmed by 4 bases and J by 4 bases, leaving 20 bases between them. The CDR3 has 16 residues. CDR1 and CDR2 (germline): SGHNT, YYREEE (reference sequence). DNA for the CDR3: TGTGCCAGCAGCCCTTTCGGGACCGAAACTGCCTATGGCTACACCTTC. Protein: CASSPFGTETAYGYTF.

CDR3 DNA: TGCAGTGGCCAGTACACCGGGGAGCTGTTTTTT. Its translation is CSGQYTGELFF. The rearrangement links TRBV20-1 to TRBJ2-2; no definite D call. The CDR3 covers 11 residues. Deletions cut 7 bases from V and 3 bases from J, with 6 bases between. CDR1 is DFQATT and CDR2 is SNEGSKA in the germline V gene (reference sequence).

The CDR3 sequence is CASSQVTGAEQYF. In DNA form, the CDR3 reads TGCGCCAGCAGCCAAGTCACTGGCGCCGAGCAGTACTTC. The genes are TRBV4-1 and TRBJ2-7; D unclear. V lost 1 base and J lost 6, with 10 bases in between. CDR1 is MGHRA and CDR2 is YSYEKL in the germline V gene. The CDR3 spans 13 residues.

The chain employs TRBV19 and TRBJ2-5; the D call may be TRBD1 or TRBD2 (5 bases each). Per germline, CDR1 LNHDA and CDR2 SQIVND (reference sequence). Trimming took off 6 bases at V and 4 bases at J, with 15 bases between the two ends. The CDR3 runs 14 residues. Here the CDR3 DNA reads TGTGCCAGTAGCCAACAGGCGGGCCGAGAGACCCAGTACTTC. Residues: CASSQQAGRETQYF.

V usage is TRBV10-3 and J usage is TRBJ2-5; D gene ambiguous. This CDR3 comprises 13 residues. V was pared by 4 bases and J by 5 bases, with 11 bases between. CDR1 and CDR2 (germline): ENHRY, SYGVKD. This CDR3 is CAISVSAGETQYF. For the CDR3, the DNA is TGTGCCATCAGTGTAAGCGCTGGGGAGACCCAGTACTTC.

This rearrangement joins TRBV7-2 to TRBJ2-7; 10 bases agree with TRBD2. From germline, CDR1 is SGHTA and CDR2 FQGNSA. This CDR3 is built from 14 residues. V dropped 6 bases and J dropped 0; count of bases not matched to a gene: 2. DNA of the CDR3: TGTGCCAGCAGTTCTAGCGGGAGCTCCTACGAGCAGTACTTC. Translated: CASSSSGSSYEQYF.

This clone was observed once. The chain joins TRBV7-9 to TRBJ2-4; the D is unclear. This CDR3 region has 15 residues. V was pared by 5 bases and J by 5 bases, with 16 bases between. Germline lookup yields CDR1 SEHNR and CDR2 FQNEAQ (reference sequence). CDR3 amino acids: CASSPWEGPENIQYF. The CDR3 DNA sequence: TGTGCCAGCAGCCCTTGGGAAGGTCCGGAAAACATTCAGTACTTC.

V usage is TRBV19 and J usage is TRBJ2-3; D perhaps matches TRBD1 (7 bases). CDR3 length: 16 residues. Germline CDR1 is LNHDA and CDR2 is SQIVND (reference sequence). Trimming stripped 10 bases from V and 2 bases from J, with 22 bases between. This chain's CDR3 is CATSPQGGGYTDTQYF. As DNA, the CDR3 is TGTGCCACCTCGCCCCAGGGGGGCGGATACACAGATACGCAGTATTTT.

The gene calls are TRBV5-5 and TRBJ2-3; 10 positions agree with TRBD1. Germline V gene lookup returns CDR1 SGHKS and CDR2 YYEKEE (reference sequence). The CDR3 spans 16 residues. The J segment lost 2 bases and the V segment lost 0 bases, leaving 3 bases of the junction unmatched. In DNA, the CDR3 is TGTGCCAGCAGCTTGGGGGGGACAGGGGTCACAGATACGCAGTATTTT. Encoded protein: CASSLGGTGVTDTQYF.

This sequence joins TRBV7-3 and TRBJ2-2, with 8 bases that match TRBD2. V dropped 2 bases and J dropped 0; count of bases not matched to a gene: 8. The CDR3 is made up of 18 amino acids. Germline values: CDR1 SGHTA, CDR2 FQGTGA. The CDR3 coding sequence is TGTGCCAGCAGCTTATGGGGCGGGGGGACCCCGAACACCGGGGAGCTGTTTTTT. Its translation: CASSLWGGGTPNTGELFF.

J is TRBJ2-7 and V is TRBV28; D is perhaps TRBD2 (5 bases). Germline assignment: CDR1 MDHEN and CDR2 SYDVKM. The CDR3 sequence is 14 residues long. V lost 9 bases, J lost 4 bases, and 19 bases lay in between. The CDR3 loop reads CASNRGKPGYEQYF. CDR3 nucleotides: TGTGCCAGTAACCGCGGCAAACCGGGGTACGAGCAGTACTTC. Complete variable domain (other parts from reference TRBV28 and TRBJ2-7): DVKVTQSSRYLVKRTGEKVFLECVQDMDHENMFWYRQDPGLGLRLIYFSYDVKMKEKGDIPEGYSVSREKKERFSLILESASTNQTSMYLCASNRGKPGYEQYFGPGTRLTVT.

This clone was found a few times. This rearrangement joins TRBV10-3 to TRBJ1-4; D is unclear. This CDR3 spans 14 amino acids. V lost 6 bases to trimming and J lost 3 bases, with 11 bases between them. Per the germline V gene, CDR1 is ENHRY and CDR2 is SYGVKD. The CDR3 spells CAIRDRLPNEKLFF. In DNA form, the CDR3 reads TGTGCCATCAGAGACCGGTTACCTAATGAAAAACTGTTTTTT.

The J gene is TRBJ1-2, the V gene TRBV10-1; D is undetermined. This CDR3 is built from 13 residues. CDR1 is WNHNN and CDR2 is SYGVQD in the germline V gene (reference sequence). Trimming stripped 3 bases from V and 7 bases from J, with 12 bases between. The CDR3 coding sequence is TGCGCCAGCAGTGACACAGAGCCGGTTGGCTACACCTTC. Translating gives CASSDTEPVGYTF.

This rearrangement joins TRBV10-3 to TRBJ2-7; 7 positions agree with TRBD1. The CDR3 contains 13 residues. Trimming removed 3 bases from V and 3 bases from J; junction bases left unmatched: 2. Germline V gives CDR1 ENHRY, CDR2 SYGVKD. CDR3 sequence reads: CAISDGQVYEQYF. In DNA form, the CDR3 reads TGTGCCATCAGTGACGGACAGGTCTACGAGCAGTACTTC.

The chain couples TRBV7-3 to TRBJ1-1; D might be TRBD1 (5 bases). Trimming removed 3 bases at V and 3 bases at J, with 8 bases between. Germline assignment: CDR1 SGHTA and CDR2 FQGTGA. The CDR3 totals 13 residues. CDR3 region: CASSFSRDTEAFF. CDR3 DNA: TGTGCCAGCAGCTTTAGCAGGGACACTGAAGCTTTCTTT.

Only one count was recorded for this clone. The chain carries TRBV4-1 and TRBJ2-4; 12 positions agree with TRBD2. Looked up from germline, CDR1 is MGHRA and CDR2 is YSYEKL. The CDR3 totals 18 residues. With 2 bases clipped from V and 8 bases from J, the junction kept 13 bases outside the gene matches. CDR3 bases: TGCGCCAGCAGCCAACCCTACAAATCTAGCGGGGGGGCGTACATTCAGTACTTC. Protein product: CASSQPYKSSGGAYIQYF.

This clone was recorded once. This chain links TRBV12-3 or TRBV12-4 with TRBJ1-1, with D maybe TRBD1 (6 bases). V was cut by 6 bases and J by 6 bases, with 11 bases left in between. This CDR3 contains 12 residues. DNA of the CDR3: TGTGCCAGCAGCCTCGACAGGCCTGAAGCTTTCTTT. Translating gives CASSLDRPEAFF.

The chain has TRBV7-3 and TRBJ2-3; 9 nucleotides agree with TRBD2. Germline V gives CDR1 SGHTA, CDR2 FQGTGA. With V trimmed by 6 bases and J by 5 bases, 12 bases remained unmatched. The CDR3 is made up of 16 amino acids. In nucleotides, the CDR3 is TGTGCCAGCAGTTCCTTCGGCGGGGGGGCGAAAGATACGCAGTATTTT. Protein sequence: CASSSFGGGAKDTQYF. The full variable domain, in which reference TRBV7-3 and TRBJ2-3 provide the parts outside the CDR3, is GAGVSQTPSNKVTEKGKYVELRCDPISGHTALYWYRQSLGQGPEFLIYFQGTGAADDSGLPNDRFFAVRPEGSVSTLKIQRTERGDSAVYLCASSSFGGGAKDTQYFGPGTRLTVL.

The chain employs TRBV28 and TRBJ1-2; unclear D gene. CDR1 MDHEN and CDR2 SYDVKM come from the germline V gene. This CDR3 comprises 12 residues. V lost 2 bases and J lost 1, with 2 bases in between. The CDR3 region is CASSLLNYGYTF. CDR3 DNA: TGTGCCAGCAGTTTACTTAACTATGGCTACACCTTC.

CDR3 coding DNA: TGTGCCAGCAGCAAACTCGCCACGATGTTTTTT. Translated: CASSKLATMFF. This chain links TRBV21-1 with TRBJ2-2. TRBV21-1 corresponds to a pseudogene. This CDR3 comprises 11 residues.

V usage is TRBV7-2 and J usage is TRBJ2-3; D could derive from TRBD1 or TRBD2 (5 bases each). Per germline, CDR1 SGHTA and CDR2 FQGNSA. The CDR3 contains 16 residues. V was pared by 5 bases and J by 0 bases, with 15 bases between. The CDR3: CASSGGPSPSTDTQYF. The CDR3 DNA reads TGTGCCAGCAGCGGGGGACCTTCGCCTAGCACAGATACGCAGTATTTT.